The next 18 T cell receptor beta chains were all read from a single sample in a study of cytomegalovirus exposure and HLA in healthy donors. Clones were sequenced by immunoSEQ multiplex PCR, and TCRdb holds only the in-frame ones, with some missing. The sample gives some 70,000 clones, about 96% of which show up once; more than 2% is in the top ten. Input material: PBMCs. These receptors all come from a man aged 18 to 29 in good health and CMV-seronegative.

V is TRBV6-5 and J is TRBJ1-1, with D unresolved. V was clipped by 2 bases and J by 1 base, with 5 bases between them. This CDR3 is built from 13 residues. CDR1 is MNHEY, CDR2 SVGAGI, per germline. The CDR3 reads CASSYGQNTEAFF. For the CDR3, the DNA is TGTGCCAGCAGTTACGGGCAGAACACTGAAGCTTTCTTT.

V gene TRBV4-1 combines with J gene TRBJ1-1; D remains ambiguous. Trimming stripped 1 base from V and 3 bases from J, with 9 bases between. Germline values: CDR1 MGHRA, CDR2 YSYEKL. There are 14 residues in the CDR3. The CDR3, as DNA: TGCGCCAGCAGCCAAGGGTATGGCTACACTGAAGCTTTCTTT. It yields the protein CASSQGYGYTEAFF.

The chain joins TRBV11-2 to TRBJ2-7; the match to TRBD1 covers 9 bases. This CDR3 is built from 14 residues. Germline assignment: CDR1 SGHAT and CDR2 FQNNGV. V gave up 5 bases and J gave up 5 bases; unmatched junction bases: 7. CDR3 in amino acids: CASSPLRDRDEQYF. The CDR3 nucleotides are TGTGCCAGCAGCCCCCTCCGGGACAGGGACGAGCAGTACTTC.

The rearrangement uses TRBV27 and TRBJ2-5; possible D gene TRBD1, 5 bases. This CDR3 is built from 15 residues. V lost 4 bases and J lost 5, with 17 bases in between. Germline CDR1 reads MNHEY; CDR2 reads SMNVEV (reference sequence). CDR3 nucleotide sequence: TGTGCCAGCAGTTGGAGTACGCAGGGCCGTGAGACCCAGTACTTC. Encoded protein: CASSWSTQGRETQYF.

The chain links TRBV9 to TRBJ2-1, with a weak D call TRBD1 (5 bases). V lost 0 bases, J lost 4 bases, and 8 bases lay in between. Germline V gives CDR1 SGDLS, CDR2 YYNGEE. CDR3 size: 14 residues. CDR3 amino acids: CASSVGSGYNEQFF. The CDR3, as DNA: TGTGCCAGCAGCGTAGGGTCAGGGTACAATGAGCAGTTCTTC.

This chain uses TRBV28 with TRBJ2-1, with a weak D call TRBD2 (5 bases). The V end was cut by 5 bases, the J end by 2 bases, with 16 bases between. CDR3 length equals 16 residues. Looked up from germline, CDR1 is MDHEN and CDR2 is SYDVKM. CDR3 sequence reads: CASSLRTGYPYNEQFF. CDR3 coding DNA: TGTGCCAGCAGTCTTCGGACGGGATACCCCTACAATGAGCAGTTCTTC.

The V call is TRBV27, the J call TRBJ2-1; 9 nucleotides align to TRBD2. From germline, CDR1 is MNHEY and CDR2 SMNVEV (reference sequence). CDR3 length: 13 residues. Losses at the gene ends were 4 bases for V and 9 bases for J; bases not matched to a gene: 4. CDR3 DNA sequence: TGTGCCAGCAGTTGGCTAGCGGGAACTGAGCAGTTCTTC. Translating gives CASSWLAGTEQFF.

Here the CDR3 reads CASSSWTANTEAFF. The CDR3 DNA reads as TGTGCCAGTAGCTCCTGGACAGCGAACACTGAAGCTTTCTTT. The chain couples TRBV19 to TRBJ1-1; a weak D match, TRBD1 (6 bases). Germline V gene sequence: CDR1 LNHDA, CDR2 SQIVND (reference sequence). This CDR3 is 14 amino acids long. Trimming left V 6 bases short and J 1 base short, with 12 bases between.

The chain combines TRBV5-4 with TRBJ2-7, with 9 bases aligning to TRBD1. V lost 4 bases and J lost 6; bases outside the gene matches: 5. The CDR3 runs 13 residues. In germline, CDR1 is SGHNT, CDR2 YYREEE (reference sequence). CDR3 loop: CASSDRGSGEQYF. In DNA, the CDR3 is TGTGCCAGCAGCGACAGGGGGTCGGGCGAGCAGTACTTC.

V gene TRBV7-6 combines with J gene TRBJ2-3; 9 nucleotides align to TRBD1. The length of the CDR3 is 16 residues. The germline CDR1 and CDR2 sequences are SGHVS and FNYEAQ. Trimming at V came to 1 base and at J to 3 bases, leaving 5 bases not matched to a gene. The CDR3, as DNA: TGTGCCAGCAGCTTAGGGGGACAGGGCGTGACAGATACGCAGTATTTT. Encoded protein: CASSLGGQGVTDTQYF.

The chain recombines TRBV6-1 with TRBJ2-1; D possibly corresponds to TRBD1 (5 bases). Trimming removed 7 bases at V and 8 bases at J, with 21 bases between. The CDR3 extends over 15 amino acids. Germline-derived CDR1 and CDR2 are MNHNS and SASEGT. CDR3 in amino acids: CASNVWPTGRDEQFF. In DNA form, the CDR3 reads TGTGCCAGCAACGTTTGGCCCACAGGCCGGGATGAGCAGTTCTTC.

J is TRBJ1-3 and V is TRBV4-1; the D is unclear. The V gene's germline CDR1 is MGHRA and CDR2 YSYEKL. This CDR3 is 15 amino acids long. V was cut by 0 bases and J by 4 bases, with 10 bases left in between. CDR3 residues: CASSQDEGSGNTIYF. In DNA, the CDR3 is TGCGCCAGCAGCCAAGATGAGGGATCCGGAAACACCATATATTTT.

The CDR3 region has the DNA TGCGCCAGCAGCCATCTGGTCCGGCTCCTAGGCTCCTACAATGAGCAGTTCTTC. This codes for CASSHLVRLLGSYNEQFF. The chain uses TRBV4-1 and TRBJ2-1; D remains unclear. CDR1 MGHRA and CDR2 YSYEKL come from the germline V gene. The CDR3 spans 18 residues. The germline V and J ends were trimmed by 3 bases and 0 bases, with 18 bases remaining between them.

This clone was seen more than once but under ten times. For the CDR3, the DNA is TGTGCCAGCATACGGGAGAACACTGAAGCTTTCTTT. Protein sequence: CASIRENTEAFF. This chain links TRBV28 with TRBJ1-1, with D unresolved. V lost 7 bases and J lost 1, with 7 bases in between. The CDR3 has 12 residues. The germline CDR1 and CDR2 sequences are MDHEN and SYDVKM.

The CDR3 nucleotides are TGTGCCAGCACAGGGGAAAATGAGCAGTTCTTC. It translates to CASTGENEQFF. The chain combines TRBV6-1 with TRBJ2-1; maybe TRBD1 (6 bases). This CDR3 region has 11 residues. Germline CDR1 is MNHNS and CDR2 is SASEGT. The V end lost 7 bases, the J end lost 7 bases, and 8 bases lay between the germline ends.

The rearrangement links TRBV18 to TRBJ1-3; weak D call: TRBD1 (5 bases). V dropped 3 bases and J dropped 1 base, with 16 bases sitting between them. The CDR3 contains 17 residues. The germline gives CDR1 KGHSH, CDR2 LQKENI. The CDR3: CASSPGGLARSGNTIYF. The DNA for the CDR3 is TGTGCCAGCTCACCGGGGGGACTGGCAAGGTCTGGAAACACCATATATTTT.

The genes are TRBV27 and TRBJ2-6, with 11 bases matching TRBD1. V shed 5 bases, J shed 2 bases, and the junction held 11 bases outside the gene matches. Per germline, CDR1 MNHEY and CDR2 SMNVEV (reference sequence). The CDR3 is 19 amino acids. CDR3 protein: CASSPYSGTGGPGANVLTF. The CDR3 DNA sequence: TGTGCCAGCAGTCCATACTCCGGGACAGGGGGGCCTGGGGCCAACGTCCTGACTTTC.

The rearrangement uses TRBV11-2 and TRBJ2-7; tentatively, D is TRBD2 (6 bases). The CDR3 extends over 14 amino acids. Trimming stripped 1 base from V and 5 bases from J, with 12 bases between. In germline, CDR1 is SGHAT, CDR2 FQNNGV. CDR3 in amino acids: CASSLAGDGNEQYF. CDR3 DNA sequence: TGTGCCAGCAGCTTAGCGGGAGACGGGAACGAGCAGTACTTC.